Listed here are 4 T cell receptor beta chains from one sample, sequenced in a study of T cell repertoires in cytomegalovirus infection. A single record per CDR3 protein comes from TCRdb applying MiXCR to the reads. The sample lists 310,000 or so distinct CDR3 sequences, around 9.6% occurring once. The specimen was PBMCs. All receptors come from a human donor in good health (CMV status not recorded). Some clones in this sample may be carry-over from other donors' samples.

The rearrangement uses TRBV29-1 and TRBJ1-2; 9 nucleotides agree with TRBD1. The V segment lost 3 bases and the J segment 2 bases; nucleotides outside the gene matches: 1. Germline CDR1 and CDR2: SQVTM and ANQGSEA. The CDR3 runs 13 residues. CDR3 residues: CSVDGTGNYGYTF. CDR3 nucleotide sequence: TGCAGCGTTGACGGGACAGGGAACTATGGCTACACCTTC.

The rearrangement joins TRBV7-9 to TRBJ1-1; D is perhaps TRBD1 (6 bases). Germline V gene data show CDR1 as SEHNR and CDR2 as FQNEAQ (reference sequence). V was cut by 7 bases and J by 4 bases, with 13 bases left in between. This CDR3 is 13 amino acids long. The CDR3 DNA reads as TGTGCCAGCACTCCAGGGGTTCCCACTGAAGCTTTCTTT. As protein: CASTPGVPTEAFF.

The V gene is TRBV12-3 or TRBV12-4, the J gene TRBJ2-1; 11 nucleotides align to TRBD2. The trim removed 4 bases at V and 6 bases at J, leaving 8 bases unmatched. The CDR3 length is 16 residues. In DNA form, the CDR3 reads TGTGCCAGCAGTTCCGCACTAGCGGGGGAGGGCAATGAGCAGTTCTTC. It is translated as CASSSALAGEGNEQFF.

The chain combines TRBV25-1 with TRBJ2-3, with D unclear. The CDR3 is 14 amino acids. V gave up 2 bases and J gave up 8 bases, with 14 bases separating them. Germline CDR1 MGHDK, CDR2 SYGVNS. CDR3 nucleotide sequence: TGTGCCAGCAGTGAAGTAAACGAAAGGGTTACGCAGTATTTT. Residues: CASSEVNERVTQYF.